The present entry profiles one TCR beta chain with its context. Its antigen is not yet known. No qualities accompany the bases; no much larger clone lies one base away. The library was produced with the immunoSEQ multiplex PCR assay. For the multiplex PCR, a mixture combining 60 forward primers for TCR Vbeta segments and 13 reverse primers for TCR Jbeta segments was used. The CDR3 region of rearranged TCR beta genes was amplified from genomic DNA by a multiplex PCR assay. Amplified TCR beta libraries were sequenced as 87-base-pair reads on the Illumina HiSeq System. The paper's data handling went like this. A later analysis counted tens of millions of unique TCR beta chains across the 550 to 700 repertoires, and about 10 million of these chains were shared by at least two donors. Raw reads were error-corrected and collapsed into unique sequences by a nearest-neighbor algorithm in which closely related sequences were merged to remove PCR and sequencing errors. To assign V, D and J gene segments, CDR3 sequences were aligned to IMGT reference sequences. For a sequence to be retained, a match of at least six nucleotides to both a V gene segment and a J gene segment was required. Rearrangements were called productive when the CDR3 lacked stop codons and stayed in frame with V and J; all others were non-productive. CDR3 was defined according to IMGT convention as the region running from the second conserved V-encoded cysteine to the conserved J-encoded phenylalanine. The earlier analysis of around 640 of the donors excluded sequences that lacked an unambiguous match to a single V gene segment. An earlier analysis of 587 of the donors called V segments functional above 56.7% productive rearrangements and segregating when the between-donor standard deviation exceeded 5%. To diagnose cytomegalovirus status from the catalog of TCR beta chain sequences, a statistical classification framework was built. In a later analysis, V and J genes were assigned by comparing TCR nucleotide sequences against IMGT/GENE-DB human TR gene sequences. In a later analysis, CDR3 sequences and most-parsimonious VDJ recombination scenarios were assigned using the TCRdist pipeline. A later analysis defined each TCR beta chain by its CDR3 amino acid sequence plus V-gene family, and excluded reads lacking a unique V-gene family. To address suspected cross-contamination and a sequencing artifact, a later analysis removed 592 highly shared, low-generation-probability nucleotide sequences. For each public chain, a later analysis derived a clonal expansion index from normalized ranks of inferred template counts within each repertoire. In a later analysis, generation probabilities were computed using a VDJ recombination model fitted to out-of-frame rearrangements, and the results were checked against IGoR. A later analysis scored TCR-TCR, TCR-HLA and TCR-CMV co-occurrence with hypergeometric tests, applying a repertoire-size bias correction to TCR pairs. False discovery rates were estimated in a later analysis by permuting HLA or CMV assignments 20 times. A later analysis grouped co-occurring TCRs with DBSCAN, adding TCRdist sequence similarity when clustering within HLA-allele-positive subsets. Repertoires with fewer than 30,000 or more than 120,000 public chains, plus five repertoires with anomalous nucleotide sharing, were excluded from co-occurrence clustering. TCRdb provides this immuneACCESS table in a form limited to in-frame rearrangements. Some clones are lacking; in checked studies, under half of them reflect an unresolved V gene, and why the rest are absent is not known. Clone size and V and J calls were adopted from that table, with D and trimming inferred from the DNA. The sample table holds about 150,000 clones, of which roughly 65% were seen once. The ten largest clonotypes hold roughly 4% of the sample.

In total, approximately 690 healthy bone marrow donors made up the cohort. All cohort members were sampled while nominally healthy, although unrecorded immune exposures were likely present. The donor tested CMV seronegative and was one of the 352 seronegative cohort members. Every donor gave a peripheral blood sample, and the peripheral blood mononuclear cells from that sample were used for TCR beta sequencing. Genomic DNA was extracted from the blood cell samples with the Qiagen DNeasy Blood Extraction Kit. This entry comes from a study of cytomegalovirus exposure and HLA in healthy donors (dated by TCRdb to about 2017). Context from the whole study: In an earlier analysis of under 750 of the donors, roughly 300 Gb of sequence data and 120 million or so unique TCR beta sequences from 180 million or so T cells were reported. Both class I and class II loci were covered by HLA typing, at four-digit resolution. On average, over 200,000 unique TCR beta nucleotide sequences were sequenced per donor among 398 genotyped donors of the cohort, with 15% to 20% of those sequences being non-productive. An early release that covered around 590 HLA-typed donors contained around 300 gigabases of sequencing data and about 93 million unique TCR sequences. In addition to the first cohort of 666 subjects, a separate validation cohort of 120 different subjects was used. In an earlier analysis of roughly 580 of the donors, high-throughput TCR beta sequencing was used to judge whether each TCR beta V gene segment behaved as functional or pseudogenic. All discovery cohort repertoires had been generated using a single sequencing platform. The study aimed to test whether cataloging public T cell receptors could reveal signatures of past pathogen exposure. The number of typed donors differed by locus: about 629-640 for A, B, C, DRB1 and DQB1; about 520 for DQA1; roughly 600 for DPA1; and 450 to 480 for DPB1. Rather than drawing on any new phenotypic data, the later analysis identified candidate immune exposures from TCR beta sequences and the way those sequences occurred across donors. A later genetic analysis used genome-wide SNP genotypes for about three fifths of the 666 donors, treating that subset as a discovery cohort. The genetic ancestry cluster associated with self-reported Caucasian donors included 80% to 90% of the roughly 380 genotyped donors. To predict cytomegalovirus infection status, the study brought together high-throughput TCR immunosequencing, statistical association of individual TCRs with disease status, and machine learning. In a later analysis, previously published TCR beta repertoires from 670 or so donors were re-analyzed and high-resolution HLA genotyping was added so that TCR occurrence patterns could be studied. About 5 DR-DQ haplotypes were handled as single units for association and clustering, since linkage in the cohort was strong. Using immunosequencing, the study profiled T cell repertoires from 640 or so subjects and related those repertoires to cytomegalovirus serostatus. Donor age, sex, ethnicity and CMV serostatus were collected together with the repertoire data. Here is what the overall study found, with its caveats: Some IMGT-functional V segments, including TRBV6-2 and TRBV6-3, could not be told apart with the 87-base-pair reads, so those segments were excluded. An earlier analysis of around 540 of the donors showed that most TCR beta V segments appeared in productive rearrangements either about 87% or about 30% of the time, which broadly matched IMGT annotations. Linkage disequilibrium might explain the correlated functional status among segregating V segments, but an unknown experimental factor could not be ruled out. A later genetic analysis reported fewer N-insertions in productive TCRs among donors in an Asian-associated ancestry cluster than the roughly 640-donor mean. Because HLA typing was missing for some donors at each locus, association tests included only the typed subset. In a later analysis, about 16,000 TCR beta sequences were associated with specific HLA alleles at a false discovery rate of 0.05. The authors suggested that the approach could potentially be extended to other disease states and immunological phenotypes. In vitro tests confirmed that a few of the cytomegalovirus-associated TCR beta chains recognize cytomegalovirus antigens. V-gene and J-gene trimming of TCR beta chains was associated with a missense DCLRE1C variant in a later genetic analysis, and the association was replicated in an independent cohort. Several of the top co-occurrence clusters appeared to be linked to parvovirus B19, influenza, CMV and Epstein-Barr virus, according to a later analysis. The classifier was reported to diagnose cytomegalovirus status with high specificity and sensitivity in both the original cohort and the validation cohort. When HLA alleles, especially DR and DQ, strongly co-occurred, TCR associations were difficult to assign to individual alleles. A group of highly shared sequence variants was considered likely to be a technical artifact of the sequencing pipeline. While some public TCRs were present in many individuals, most TCR sequences turned up only very rarely across donors. In a later analysis, most CMV-associated TCR beta chains were found to appear HLA-restricted, with HLA associations seemingly driven largely by CMV exposure. A total of about 150 TCR beta chains were listed by the study as associated with cytomegalovirus. This cohort had only TCR beta chains sequenced, and the lack of alpha or paired-chain data limited which features could be detected. In a later analysis, HLA-associated TCR beta chains were found to be more clonally expanded and to have lower generation probabilities than equally common non-associated chains. Presence/absence analyses assumed roughly uniform sequencing depth across donors, an assumption that may not hold. Some 16 rarely observed V segments, including chromosome 9 orphons, were excluded from the earlier analysis of several hundred of the donors because counts were too low. A further reported finding was that TCR beta sequences accurately predicted the HLA-A and HLA-B alleles for most subjects in the first cohort. Immune exposure information for the cohort was limited to CMV serostatus. In a later analysis, the rate of TCR association differed among HLA loci, with DRB1 alleles having the most associated TCRs and HLA-C alleles having the fewest.

V was cut back by 3 bases and J by 0 bases, leaving a gap of 13 bases between them. According to the germline V gene (reference sequence), CDR1 reads SGHNT and CDR2 reads YYREEE. The CDR3 sequence holds 16 residues, the cysteine and phenylalanine included. The retained sequence is limited to the CDR3, 48 bases, with the frame set at the first base. The clonotype originates from a man aged 60 to 69 in good health and CMV-seronegative. Rearrangement joined TRBV5-4 to TRBJ1-5; a tentative D match to TRBD1 spans 6 bases. Input material: PBMCs. The DNA sequence is as follows: TGTGCCAGCAGCTACCAACAGGGCTCTAGCAATCAGCCCCAGCATTTT. This translates into CASSYQQGSSNQPQHF.